This is a list of T cell receptor beta chains from one sample in a study of tumor-infiltrating lymphocytes in primary liver carcinoma. Via MiXCR, TCRdb re-called the multiplex PCR reads, giving one row per CDR3 protein. The sample consists of about 70,000 distinct CDR3 sequences, 55% to 75% of them appearing once. The sequencing input was liver tumor tissue from sampling region 4. Receptor source: a man aged 35 to 55 with primary liver carcinoma and hepatitis B virus infection. Each CDR3 is given with its conserved first and last residue. The order of the fields is clone size, V gene, D gene, J gene, CDR3 protein, CDR3 DNA. A D gene is named only where the DNA matches it firmly. Only part of the rows carry a size: once, few, many, or a class if the clone is expanded.

clone size: NA
V gene: TRBV5-1
D gene: NA
J gene: TRBJ2-2
CDR3 protein: CTSSLAGRTDAGELFF
CDR3 DNA: TGCACCAGCAGCTTGGCCGGTCGAACGGACGCCGGGGAGCTGTTTTTT

clone size: NA
V gene: TRBV11-2
D gene: NA
J gene: TRBJ2-5
CDR3 protein: CTSISRDSAPKETQYF
CDR3 DNA: TGTACCAGCATATCCCGGGACTCGGCCCCCAAAGAGACCCAGTACTTC

clone size: few
V gene: TRBV6-5
D gene: NA
J gene: TRBJ2-7
CDR3 protein: CTSRPEGVAYEQYF
CDR3 DNA: TGTACCTCCAGGCCGGAGGGAGTAGCCTACGAACAGTACTTC

clone size: NA
V gene: TRBV29-1
D gene: NA
J gene: TRBJ2-3
CDR3 protein: CSLDSDGDTQYF
CDR3 DNA: TGCAGTCTTGATTCGGACGGGGATACGCAGTATTTT

clone size: NA
V gene: TRBV6-1
D gene: NA
J gene: TRBJ2-7
CDR3 protein: CASGGRDMGYEQYF
CDR3 DNA: TGTGCCAGCGGTGGCCGGGACATGGGCTACGAGCAGTACTTC

clone size: many
V gene: TRBV12-3/TRBV12-4
D gene: TRBD1
J gene: TRBJ1-4
CDR3 protein: CASSWGQSNEKLFF
CDR3 DNA: TGTGCCAGCAGTTGGGGACAGAGTAATGAAAAACTGTTTTTT

clone size: NA
V gene: TRBV4-1
D gene: TRBD2
J gene: TRBJ2-3
CDR3 protein: CASSQPGLAGSPSGTDTQYF
CDR3 DNA: TGCGCCAGCAGCCAACCGGGACTAGCGGGGTCTCCTAGCGGCACAGATACGCAGTATTTT

clone size: NA
V gene: TRBV11-2
D gene: NA
J gene: TRBJ1-2
CDR3 protein: CVSSPAGRDYGYTF
CDR3 DNA: TGTGTCAGTAGCCCAGCCGGCAGGGACTATGGCTACACCTTC

clone size: NA
V gene: TRBV11-2
D gene: NA
J gene: TRBJ2-1
CDR3 protein: CASSLAGGYYNEQFF
CDR3 DNA: TGTGCCAGCAGCTTAGCTGGAGGGTACTACAATGAGCAGTTCTTC

clone size: NA
V gene: TRBV4-1
D gene: TRBD2
J gene: TRBJ2-5
CDR3 protein: CANSPRLAGAQETQYF
CDR3 DNA: TGCGCCAACAGCCCACGGTTAGCGGGAGCCCAAGAGACCCAGTACTTC

clone size: NA
V gene: TRBV11-2
D gene: TRBD2
J gene: TRBJ2-1
CDR3 protein: CASSFGLGLAGASYNEQFF
CDR3 DNA: TGTGCCAGCAGCTTTGGACTAGGACTAGCGGGAGCCTCCTACAATGAGCAGTTCTTC

clone size: NA
V gene: TRBV6-4
D gene: TRBD1
J gene: TRBJ1-1
CDR3 protein: CASSLQGDTEALF
CDR3 DNA: TGTGCCAGCAGTTTACAGGGGGACACTGAAGCTCTCTTT

clone size: few
V gene: TRBV11-1
D gene: TRBD2
J gene: TRBJ2-3
CDR3 protein: CAGIKGLAVSTDTQYF
CDR3 DNA: TGTGCTGGCATCAAGGGACTAGCGGTTAGCACAGATACGCAGTATTTT

clone size: NA
V gene: TRBV6-5
D gene: NA
J gene: TRBJ2-1
CDR3 protein: CASSPLDPPDNERFF
CDR3 DNA: TGTGCCAGCAGTCCTCTAGATCCCCCGGACAATGAGCGGTTCTTC

clone size: once
V gene: TRBV10-1
D gene: NA
J gene: TRBJ2-3
CDR3 protein: CASSVSQGTDTQYF
CDR3 DNA: TGCGCCAGCAGTGTGTCCCAGGGAACAGATACGCAGTATTTT

clone size: NA
V gene: TRBV28
D gene: NA
J gene: TRBJ1-3
CDR3 protein: CASSLRGNTIYF
CDR3 DNA: TGTGCCAGCAGTTTGAGAGGAAACACCATATATTTT

clone size: many
V gene: TRBV28
D gene: NA
J gene: TRBJ1-2
CDR3 protein: CAIRKGGLGYGYTF
CDR3 DNA: TGTGCCATCCGGAAGGGAGGGCTGGGCTATGGCTACACCTTC

clone size: NA
V gene: TRBV10-3
D gene: NA
J gene: TRBJ2-3
CDR3 protein: CAISESAAADTQYF
CDR3 DNA: TGTGCCATCAGTGAGTCCGCAGCCGCAGATACGCAGTATTTC

clone size: NA
V gene: TRBV4-2
D gene: NA
J gene: TRBJ1-2
CDR3 protein: CAGSQEGQGCNYGYTF
CDR3 DNA: TGTGCCGGCAGCCAAGAAGGGCAGGGGTGCAACTATGGCTACACCTTC

clone size: NA
V gene: TRBV7-9
D gene: TRBD2
J gene: TRBJ2-5
CDR3 protein: CAGSFGLAQTQYF
CDR3 DNA: TGTGCCGGCAGCTTCGGACTAGCTCAGACCCAGTACTTC

clone size: NA
V gene: TRBV11-2
D gene: NA
J gene: TRBJ2-1
CDR3 protein: CASRREIRIRTRVQGEQFF
CDR3 DNA: TGTGCCAGCAGGCGCGAAATTCGGATCCGGACAAGAGTCCAGGGTGAGCAGTTCTTC

clone size: NA
V gene: TRBV11-2
D gene: NA
J gene: TRBJ2-5
CDR3 protein: CASSFEWVQETQYF
CDR3 DNA: TGTGCCAGCAGCTTCGAGTGGGTCCAAGAGACCCAGTACTTC

clone size: many
V gene: TRBV12-3/TRBV12-4
D gene: NA
J gene: TRBJ2-1
CDR3 protein: CATTGLTDEQFF
CDR3 DNA: TGTGCCACCACAGGGTTGACGGATGAGCAGTTCTTC

clone size: NA
V gene: TRBV29-1
D gene: TRBD1
J gene: TRBJ1-1
CDR3 protein: CSVALRDSNTEAPF
CDR3 DNA: TGCAGCGTTGCCCTCCGGGACAGCAACACTGAAGCTCCCTTT

clone size: many
V gene: TRBV6-5
D gene: NA
J gene: TRBJ1-5
CDR3 protein: CASSYSVRRDQPQHF
CDR3 DNA: TGTGCCAGCAGTTACTCGGTCAGGCGGGATCAGCCCCAGCATTTT

clone size: NA
V gene: TRBV19
D gene: NA
J gene: TRBJ1-6
CDR3 protein: CASSRGQGSGSTLHF
CDR3 DNA: TGTGCCAGTAGCCGAGGGCAAGGGTCGGGTTCAACCCTCCACTTT

clone size: NA
V gene: TRBV4-1
D gene: NA
J gene: TRBJ1-1
CDR3 protein: CTSSQARGEAFF
CDR3 DNA: TGTACCAGCAGCCAAGCGAGGGGAGAAGCTTTCTTT

clone size: NA
V gene: TRBV4-1
D gene: NA
J gene: TRBJ2-2
CDR3 protein: CASSRWRGVNTGELFF
CDR3 DNA: TGCGCCAGCAGCCGCTGGAGAGGGGTGAACACCGGGGAGCTGTTTTTC

clone size: many
V gene: TRBV12-3/TRBV12-4
D gene: NA
J gene: TRBJ2-1
CDR3 protein: CASSLYNNEQFF
CDR3 DNA: TGTGCCAGCAGTTTGTACAACAATGAGCAGTTCTTC

clone size: many
V gene: TRBV12-3/TRBV12-4
D gene: TRBD2
J gene: TRBJ2-1
CDR3 protein: CASSSTGLAGGGGEGNEQFF
CDR3 DNA: TGTGCCAGCAGTTCGACCGGACTAGCGGGAGGCGGAGGAGAGGGCAATGAGCAGTTCTTC

clone size: NA
V gene: TRBV12-3/TRBV12-4
D gene: NA
J gene: TRBJ2-3
CDR3 protein: CASTQGLSTDTQYF
CDR3 DNA: TGTGCCAGCACTCAGGGTTTGTCTACAGATACGCAGTATTTT

clone size: NA
V gene: TRBV6-1
D gene: TRBD1
J gene: TRBJ2-7
CDR3 protein: CASSDRASSYEQYF
CDR3 DNA: TGTGCCAGCAGCGACAGGGCTAGCTCCTACGAGCAATACTTC

clone size: NA
V gene: TRBV4-1
D gene: NA
J gene: TRBJ2-3
CDR3 protein: CANSQDPLSNTQYF
CDR3 DNA: TGCGCCAATAGTCAAGATCCCTTATCAAATACGCAGTATTTT

clone size: many
V gene: TRBV29-1
D gene: TRBD2
J gene: TRBJ2-7
CDR3 protein: CSARGTSGSGYEQYF
CDR3 DNA: TGCAGCGCCCGAGGGACTAGCGGGAGTGGGTACGAGCAGTACTTC

clone size: NA
V gene: TRBV6-1
D gene: TRBD1
J gene: TRBJ2-2
CDR3 protein: CASTRQGATEGLFF
CDR3 DNA: TGTGCCAGCACCCGACAGGGGGCAACGGAGGGGCTGTTTTTT

clone size: NA
V gene: TRBV6-5
D gene: NA
J gene: TRBJ2-2
CDR3 protein: CASSSRPPGSNTGELFF
CDR3 DNA: TGTGCCAGCAGTTCCCGTCCCCCAGGGTCAAACACTGGGGAGCTGTTTTTT